The source of this T cell receptor (beta chain) is a study of T cell responses to AZD1222 COVID-19 vaccine. Study-wide findings and caveats: In a largely white British group with more females than males, clonal diversity was possibly underestimated. Without day 14 samples, only post-peak T cell repertoires were studied.

Generated by immunoSEQ multiplex PCR, the TCRdb table keeps only in-frame clones and is missing some. This sample has around 120,000 clones, with 75% to 90% found just once. The sample holds one count of this clone. The target antigen is unknown. Germline CDR1 is SGHDN and CDR2 is FVKESK. The CDR3 has 14 residues. Trimming pared 1 base from V and 13 bases from J, leaving 16 bases between. The TCR comes from an adult in good health. The rearrangement uses TRBV14 and TRBJ2-2; D is unclear. The sample here was peripheral blood, taken on day 0 of MenACWY control vaccination. The CDR3 region is CASSQVSPPAWLFF. The CDR3 DNA follows: TGTGCCAGCAGCCAAGTGAGTCCACCAGCATGGCTGTTTTTT.